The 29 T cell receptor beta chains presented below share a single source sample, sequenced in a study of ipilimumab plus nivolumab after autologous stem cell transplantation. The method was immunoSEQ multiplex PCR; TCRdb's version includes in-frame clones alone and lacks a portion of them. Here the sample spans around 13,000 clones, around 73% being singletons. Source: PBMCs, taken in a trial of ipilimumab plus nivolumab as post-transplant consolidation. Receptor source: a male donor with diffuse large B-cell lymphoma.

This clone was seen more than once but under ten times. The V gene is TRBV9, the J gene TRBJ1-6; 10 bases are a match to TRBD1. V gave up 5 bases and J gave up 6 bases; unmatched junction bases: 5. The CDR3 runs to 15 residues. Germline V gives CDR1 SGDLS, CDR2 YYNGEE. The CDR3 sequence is CASRETGGSNSPLHF. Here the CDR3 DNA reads TGTGCCAGCAGGGAGACAGGGGGCAGTAATTCACCCCTCCACTTT.

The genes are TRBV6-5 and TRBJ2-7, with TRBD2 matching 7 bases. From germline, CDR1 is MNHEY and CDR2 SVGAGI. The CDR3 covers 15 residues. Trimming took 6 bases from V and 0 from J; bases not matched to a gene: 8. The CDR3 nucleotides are TGTGCCAGCAGCCAGGAGGGCGGGGGCTCCTACGAGCAGTACTTC. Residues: CASSQEGGGSYEQYF.

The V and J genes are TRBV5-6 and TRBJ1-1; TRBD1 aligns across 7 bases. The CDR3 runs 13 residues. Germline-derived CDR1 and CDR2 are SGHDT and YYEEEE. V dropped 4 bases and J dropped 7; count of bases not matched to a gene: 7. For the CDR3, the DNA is TGTGCCAGCAGCGCAGGGGGAGGGCTTGAAGCTTTCTTT. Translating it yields CASSAGGGLEAFF.

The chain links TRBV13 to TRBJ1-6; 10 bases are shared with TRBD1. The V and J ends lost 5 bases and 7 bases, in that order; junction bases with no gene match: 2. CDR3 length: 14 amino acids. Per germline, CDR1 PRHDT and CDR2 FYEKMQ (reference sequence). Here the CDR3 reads CASSRTGGNSPLHF. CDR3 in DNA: TGTGCCAGCAGCAGGACAGGGGGGAATTCACCCCTCCACTTT. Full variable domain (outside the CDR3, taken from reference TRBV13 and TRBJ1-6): AAGVIQSPRHLIKEKRETATLKCYPIPRHDTVYWYQQGPGQDPQFLISFYEKMQSDKGSIPDRFSAQQFSDYHSELNMSSLELGDSALYFCASSRTGGNSPLHFGNGTRLTVT.

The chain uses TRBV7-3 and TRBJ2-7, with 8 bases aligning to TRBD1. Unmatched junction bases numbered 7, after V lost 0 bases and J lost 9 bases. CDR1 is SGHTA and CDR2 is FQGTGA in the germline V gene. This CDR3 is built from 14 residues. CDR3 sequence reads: CASSLTDRGTVQYF. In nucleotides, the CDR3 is TGTGCCAGCAGCTTAACTGACAGGGGAACCGTGCAGTACTTC.

For the CDR3, the DNA is TGTGCCAGCAGCGTACCCCTTTACCGCCGTGGGACCTACGAGCAGTACTTC. It specifies CASSVPLYRRGTYEQYF. The V gene is TRBV9, the J gene TRBJ2-7; D gene ambiguous. This CDR3 is 17 amino acids long. Trimming removed 1 base from V and 2 bases from J, with 19 bases in between. Germline-derived CDR1 and CDR2 are SGDLS and YYNGEE.

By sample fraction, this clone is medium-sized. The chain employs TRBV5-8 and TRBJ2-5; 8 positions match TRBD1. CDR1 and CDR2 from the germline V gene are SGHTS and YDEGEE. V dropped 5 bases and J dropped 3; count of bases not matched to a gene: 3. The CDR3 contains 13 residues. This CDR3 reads CASRTDREETQYF. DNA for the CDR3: TGTGCCAGCAGGACGGACAGGGAAGAGACCCAGTACTTC. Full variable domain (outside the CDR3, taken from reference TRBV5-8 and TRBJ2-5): EAGVTQSPTHLIKTRGQQATLRCSPISGHTSVYWYQQALGLGLQFLLWYDEGEERNRGNFPPRFSGRQFPNYSSELNVNALELEDSALYLCASRTDREETQYFGPGTRLLVL.

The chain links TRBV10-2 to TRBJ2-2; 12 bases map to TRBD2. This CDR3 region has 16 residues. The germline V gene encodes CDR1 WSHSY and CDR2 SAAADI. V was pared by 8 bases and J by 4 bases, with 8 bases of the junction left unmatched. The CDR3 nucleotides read TGCGCCAGCTCGGCTAGCGGGGGGGCGGGCACCGGGGAGCTGTTTTTT. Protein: CASSASGGAGTGELFF.

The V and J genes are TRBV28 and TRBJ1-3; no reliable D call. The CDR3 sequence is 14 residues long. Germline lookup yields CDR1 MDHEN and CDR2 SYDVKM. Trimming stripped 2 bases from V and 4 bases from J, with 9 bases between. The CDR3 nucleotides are TGTGCCAGCAGTTTACAGACGGCAGGAAACACCATATATTTT. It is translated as CASSLQTAGNTIYF.

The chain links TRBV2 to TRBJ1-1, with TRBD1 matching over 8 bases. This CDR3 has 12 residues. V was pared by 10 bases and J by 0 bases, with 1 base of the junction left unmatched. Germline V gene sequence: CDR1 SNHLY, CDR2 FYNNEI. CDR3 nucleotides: TGTGCCAAGGACAGGGTGAACACTGAAGCTTTCTTT. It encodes CAKDRVNTEAFF.

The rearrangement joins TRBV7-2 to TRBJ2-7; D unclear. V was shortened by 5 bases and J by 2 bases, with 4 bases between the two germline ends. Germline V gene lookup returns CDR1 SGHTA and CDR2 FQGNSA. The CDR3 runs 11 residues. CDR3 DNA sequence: TGTGCCAGCAGCGCAACCTACGAGCAGTACTTC. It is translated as CASSATYEQYF. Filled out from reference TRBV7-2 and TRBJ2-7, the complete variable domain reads GAGVSQSPSNKVTEKGKDVELRCDPISGHTALYWYRQSLGQGLEFLIYFQGNSAPDKSGLPSDRFSAERTGGSVSTLTIQRTQQEDSAVYLCASSATYEQYFGPGTRLTVT.

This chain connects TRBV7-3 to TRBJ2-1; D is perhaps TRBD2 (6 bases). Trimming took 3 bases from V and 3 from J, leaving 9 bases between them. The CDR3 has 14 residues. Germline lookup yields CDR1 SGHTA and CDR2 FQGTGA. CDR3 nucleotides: TGTGCCAGCAGCTTGAATAGCGGCTACAATGAGCAGTTCTTC. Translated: CASSLNSGYNEQFF.

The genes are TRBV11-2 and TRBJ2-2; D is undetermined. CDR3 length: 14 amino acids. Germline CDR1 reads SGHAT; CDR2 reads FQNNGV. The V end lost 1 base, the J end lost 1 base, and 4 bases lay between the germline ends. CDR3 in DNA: TGTGCCAGCAGCTTAGGAGGGAACACCGGGGAGCTGTTTTTT. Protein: CASSLGGNTGELFF.

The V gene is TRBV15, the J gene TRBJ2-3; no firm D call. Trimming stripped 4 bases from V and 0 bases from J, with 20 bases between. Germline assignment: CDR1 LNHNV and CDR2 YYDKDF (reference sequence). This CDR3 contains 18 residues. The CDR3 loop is CATSNSLAAVQSTDTQYF. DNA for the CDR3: TGTGCCACCAGCAATAGTCTTGCTGCGGTACAGAGCACAGATACGCAGTATTTT. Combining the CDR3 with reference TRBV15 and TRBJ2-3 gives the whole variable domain DAMVIQNPRYQVTQFGKPVTLSCSQTLNHNVMYWYQQKSSQAPKLLFHYYDKDFNNEADTPDNFQSRRPNTSFCFLDIRSPGLGDTAMYLCATSNSLAAVQSTDTQYFGPGTRLTVL.

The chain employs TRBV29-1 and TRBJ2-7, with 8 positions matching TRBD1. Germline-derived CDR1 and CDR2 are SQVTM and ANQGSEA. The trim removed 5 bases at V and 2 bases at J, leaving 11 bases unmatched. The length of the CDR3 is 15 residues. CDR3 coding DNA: TGCAGCGTTTACACCGGGACAGGCACGCCCTACGAGCAGTACTTC. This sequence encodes CSVYTGTGTPYEQYF.

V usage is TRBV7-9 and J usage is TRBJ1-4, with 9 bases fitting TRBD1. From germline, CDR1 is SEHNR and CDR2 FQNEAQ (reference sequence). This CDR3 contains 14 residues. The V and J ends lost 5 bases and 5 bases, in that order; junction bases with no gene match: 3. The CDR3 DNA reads TGTGCCAGCAGCCCAGGGACAGGGAATGAAAAACTGTTTTTT. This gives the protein CASSPGTGNEKLFF.

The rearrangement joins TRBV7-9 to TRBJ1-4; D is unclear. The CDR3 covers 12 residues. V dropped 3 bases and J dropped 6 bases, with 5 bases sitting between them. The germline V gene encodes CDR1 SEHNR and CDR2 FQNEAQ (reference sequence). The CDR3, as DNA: TGTGCCAGCAGCTTGGGTGATGAAAAACTGTTTTTT. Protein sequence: CASSLGDEKLFF. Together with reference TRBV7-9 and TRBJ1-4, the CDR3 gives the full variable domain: DTGVSQNPRHKITKRGQNVTFRCDPISEHNRLYWYRQTLGQGPEFLTYFQNEAQLEKSRLLSDRFSAERPKGSFSTLEIQRTEQGDSAMYLCASSLGDEKLFFGSGTQLSVL.

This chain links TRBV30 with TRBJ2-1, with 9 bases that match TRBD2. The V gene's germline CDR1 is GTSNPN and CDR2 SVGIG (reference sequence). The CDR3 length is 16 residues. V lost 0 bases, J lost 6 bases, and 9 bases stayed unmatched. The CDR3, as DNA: TGTGCCTGGAGTGTTGGCGGGGGGGCCTTTACCAATGAGCAGTTCTTC. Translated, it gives CAWSVGGGAFTNEQFF.

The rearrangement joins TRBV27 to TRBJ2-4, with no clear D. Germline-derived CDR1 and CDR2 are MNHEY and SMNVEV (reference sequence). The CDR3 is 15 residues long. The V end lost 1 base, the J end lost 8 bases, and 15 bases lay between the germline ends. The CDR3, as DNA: TGTGCCAGCAGTTTATTGGGCAGGAGAGGCGACATTCAGTACTTC. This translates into CASSLLGRRGDIQYF.

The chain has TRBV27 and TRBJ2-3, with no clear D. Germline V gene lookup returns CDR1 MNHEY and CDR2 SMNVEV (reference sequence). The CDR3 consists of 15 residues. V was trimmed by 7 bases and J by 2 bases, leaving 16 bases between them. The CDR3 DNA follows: TGTGCCAGCACCCAGGCCCTTTCCCACACAGATACGCAGTATTTT. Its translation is CASTQALSHTDTQYF.

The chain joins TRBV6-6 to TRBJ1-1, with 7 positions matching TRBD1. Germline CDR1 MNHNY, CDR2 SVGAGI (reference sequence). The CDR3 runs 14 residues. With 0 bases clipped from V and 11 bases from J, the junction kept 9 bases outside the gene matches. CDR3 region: CASSYSATGFYAFF. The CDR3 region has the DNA TGTGCCAGCAGTTACTCGGCGACAGGGTTTTACGCTTTCTTT.

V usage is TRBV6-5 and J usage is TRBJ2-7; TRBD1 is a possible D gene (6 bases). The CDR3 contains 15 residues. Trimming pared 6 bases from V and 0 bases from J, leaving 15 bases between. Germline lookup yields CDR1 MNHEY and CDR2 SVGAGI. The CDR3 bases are TGTGCCAGCAGAACCTTCGGGGACACCTCCTACGAGCAGTACTTC. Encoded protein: CASRTFGDTSYEQYF.

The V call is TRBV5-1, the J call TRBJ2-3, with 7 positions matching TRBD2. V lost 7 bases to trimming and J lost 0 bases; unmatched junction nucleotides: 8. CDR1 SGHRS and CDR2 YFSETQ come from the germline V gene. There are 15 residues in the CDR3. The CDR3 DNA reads TGCGCCAGCGGCCGGGGGGATCCTAGCACAGATACGCAGTATTTT. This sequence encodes CASGRGDPSTDTQYF.

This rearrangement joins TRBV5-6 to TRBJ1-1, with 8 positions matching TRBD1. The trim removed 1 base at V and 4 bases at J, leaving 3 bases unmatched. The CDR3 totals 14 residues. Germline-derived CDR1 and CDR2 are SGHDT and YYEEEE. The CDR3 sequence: CASSLYRGATEAFF. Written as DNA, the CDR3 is TGTGCCAGCAGCTTGTACAGGGGGGCCACTGAAGCTTTCTTT.

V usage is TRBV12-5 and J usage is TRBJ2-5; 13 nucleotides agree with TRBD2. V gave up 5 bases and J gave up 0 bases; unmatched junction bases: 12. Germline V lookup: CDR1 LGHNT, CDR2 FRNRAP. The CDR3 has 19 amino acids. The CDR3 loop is CASGPPGLAGPPHQETQYF. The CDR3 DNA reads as TGTGCTAGTGGTCCGCCGGGACTAGCGGGGCCCCCCCACCAAGAGACCCAGTACTTC.

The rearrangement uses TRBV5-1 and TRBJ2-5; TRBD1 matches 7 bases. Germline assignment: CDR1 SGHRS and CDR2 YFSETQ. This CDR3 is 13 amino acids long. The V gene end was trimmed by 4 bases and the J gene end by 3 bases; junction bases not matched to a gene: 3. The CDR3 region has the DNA TGCGCCAGCAGCCCAGGACAGGAAGAGACCCAGTACTTC. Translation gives CASSPGQEETQYF.

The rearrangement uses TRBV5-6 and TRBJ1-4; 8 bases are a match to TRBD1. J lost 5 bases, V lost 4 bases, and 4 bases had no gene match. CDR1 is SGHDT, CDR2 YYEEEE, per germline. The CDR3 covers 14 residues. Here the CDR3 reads CASSVGQGNEKLFF. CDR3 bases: TGTGCCAGCAGCGTAGGACAGGGAAATGAAAAACTGTTTTTT.

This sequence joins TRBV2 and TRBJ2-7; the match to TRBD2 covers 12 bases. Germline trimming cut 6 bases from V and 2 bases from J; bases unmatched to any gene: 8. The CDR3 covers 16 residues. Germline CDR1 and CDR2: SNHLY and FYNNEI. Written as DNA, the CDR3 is TGTGCCAGCAGCTCCCTAGCGGGGGGGCACGCCTACGAGCAGTACTTC. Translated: CASSSLAGGHAYEQYF.

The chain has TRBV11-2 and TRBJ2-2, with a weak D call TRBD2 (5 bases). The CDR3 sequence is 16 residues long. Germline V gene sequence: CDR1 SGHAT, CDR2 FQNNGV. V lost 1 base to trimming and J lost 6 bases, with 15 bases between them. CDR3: CASSLVEGSVAGELFF. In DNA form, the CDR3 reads TGTGCCAGCAGCTTAGTTGAGGGATCGGTAGCCGGGGAGCTGTTTTTT.